This T cell receptor (beta chain) was observed in a study of tissue T cells after allogeneic stem cell transplantation. At the level of the study: Enrolled prospectively were adult allogeneic hematopoietic cell transplant recipients whose graft-versus-host disease was steroid-refractory. Study-wide results and limits: Motif-based clustering found tissue-specific repertoire signatures shared across patients, though few clones were shared.

This CDR3 has 14 residues. Germline V CDR1 and CDR2: SGHRS, YFSETQ. Trimming shortened V by 0 bases and J by 5 bases, and 11 bases separated the two germline ends. Repertoires were generated with immunoSEQ multiplex PCR, while TCRdb's copy carries only in-frame clones and drops some. The repertoire holds 26,000 or so clones, with about 89% as singletons. This clone appeared once. Its antigen is as yet unknown. The rearrangement links TRBV5-1 to TRBJ2-5, with a possible D match to TRBD2 (5 bases). This clonotype was obtained from a male donor older than 55 who later had graft-versus-host disease after an allogeneic stem cell transplant. Sequences were derived from blood, sampled before transplantation. In nucleotides, the CDR3 is TGCGCCAGCAGCTTGGATGCCGGGGTGGAGACCCAGTACTTC. This gives the protein CASSLDAGVETQYF.